These 9 T cell receptor beta chains originate from one sample sequenced in a study of CD8 T cells in ankylosing spondylitis. TCRdb used MiXCR to reprocess the 5' RACE reads, holding one entry per CDR3 protein. The table includes approximately 260,000 distinct CDR3 sequences, 15% to 20% detected once. Input material: blood, either unsorted or a sorted T cell fraction (not recorded which). The receptors derive from a male donor with ankylosing spondylitis or in good health (not recorded which).

This clonotype was observed a few times. The chain combines TRBV7-9 with TRBJ2-5; TRBD2 might be the D (5 bases). CDR3 length: 15 amino acids. V lost 3 bases to trimming and J lost 2 bases, with 13 bases between them. Germline lookup yields CDR1 SEHNR and CDR2 FQNEAQ (reference sequence). Here the CDR3 DNA reads TGTGCCAGCAGCTTCTGGACTTATCGGCAAGAGACCCAGTACTTC. Residues: CASSFWTYRQETQYF.

In its sample, this clonotype was seen many times. The V gene is TRBV6-1, the J gene TRBJ2-3; TRBD1 aligns across 8 bases. V lost 3 bases, J lost 1 base, and 6 bases stayed unmatched. The germline V gene has CDR1 MNHNS and CDR2 SASEGT. This CDR3 comprises 16 residues. The CDR3 DNA is TGTGCCAGCAGTGATCCCCCGGGACAGGGCACAGATACGCAGTATTTT. Translated, it gives CASSDPPGQGTDTQYF.

V gene TRBV21-1 combines with J gene TRBJ2-3; the table gives TRBD2 as D, unverified against the DNA. TRBV21-1 is a pseudogene. The CDR3 has 18 amino acids. The CDR3 region is CASSNRLAGSSSTDTQYF. The CDR3 nucleotides read TGTGCCAGCAGCAACCGACTAGCGGGGTCTTCTAGCACAGATACGCAGTATTTT.

This chain uses TRBV13 with TRBJ2-5; D gene ambiguous. The V end lost 5 bases, the J end lost 1 base, and 8 bases lay between the germline ends. CDR3 length equals 13 residues. Germline CDR1 reads PRHDT; CDR2 reads FYEKMQ (reference sequence). The CDR3 nucleotides read TGTGCCAGCAGCCCCCAGTCCCAAGAGACCCAGTACTTC. Translating gives CASSPQSQETQYF.

This clonotype was observed a handful of times. The chain links TRBV6-2 or TRBV6-3 to TRBJ2-1, with 12 nucleotides matching TRBD2. The V gene's germline CDR1 is MNHEY and CDR2 SVGEGT. J was trimmed by 8 bases and V by 4 bases; bases with no gene match: 12. The CDR3 spans 17 residues. In nucleotides, the CDR3 is TGTGCCAGCAGTTCACTTCGGACTAGCGGGAACGGGGATGAGCAGTTCTTC. Protein sequence: CASSSLRTSGNGDEQFF.

This clonotype was counted between two and nine times. The chain joins TRBV7-2 to TRBJ2-1; TRBD2 matches at 9 bases. The V gene's germline CDR1 is SGHTA and CDR2 FQGNSA. Trimming took 5 bases from V and 7 from J; bases not matched to a gene: 12. The length of the CDR3 is 16 residues. In DNA form, the CDR3 reads TGTGCCAGCAGCCAACGGACTAGCGAGATGTGGAATGAGCAGTTCTTC. Translated: CASSQRTSEMWNEQFF.

This clonotype was recorded a few times. The rearrangement uses TRBV29-1 and TRBJ2-5; tentatively, D is TRBD1 or TRBD2 (5 bases each). The CDR3 is 13 residues long. Looked up from germline, CDR1 is SQVTM and CDR2 is ANQGSEA. Trimming pared 7 bases from V and 2 bases from J, leaving 14 bases between. The DNA of the CDR3 is TGCAGCGGGGCTGGGGGAGAACAAGAGACCCAGTACTTC. It translates to CSGAGGEQETQYF.

This clonotype was found many times. J is TRBJ2-5 and V is TRBV6-1, with TRBD2 identical over 10 bases. The germline gives CDR1 MNHNS, CDR2 SASEGT. The CDR3 runs 15 residues. Losses at the gene ends were 8 bases for V and 4 bases for J; bases not matched to a gene: 10. CDR3 sequence reads: CASGYLAGVRETQYF. CDR3 sequence (DNA): TGTGCCAGCGGATATCTAGCGGGAGTTAGAGAGACCCAGTACTTC.

This clonotype has at least ten counts. V usage is TRBV7-3 and J usage is TRBJ2-3; D is uncertain. V was shortened by 5 bases and J by 6 bases, with 12 bases between the two germline ends. CDR1 SGHTA and CDR2 FQGTGA come from the germline V gene. The CDR3 consists of 13 residues. This CDR3 is CASSRPPFDTQYF. The DNA for the CDR3 is TGTGCCAGCAGCCGCCCGCCCTTCGATACGCAGTATTTT.